Listed below are T cell receptor beta chains from one sample, sequenced in a study of tumor-infiltrating lymphocytes in primary liver carcinoma. TCRdb reanalysed the multiplex PCR reads using MiXCR and keeps one entry per CDR3 protein. The data contain approximately 320,000 distinct CDR3 sequences, around three fifths of them singletons. Specimen: peripheral blood. These receptor sequences come from a woman in her twenties or thirties with primary liver carcinoma and hepatitis B virus infection. Each CDR3 is given with its conserved first and last residue. D genes are given only for firm matches. Clone size, where shown, is once, few, many, or a class for clones that have expanded.

TGTGCTAGTGCCCGGGACAGGGACGCTTTCTTT CASARDRDAFF TRBD1 11 TRBV12-5 once TRBJ1-1
TGTACCAGCAGTTTGGGGCTAGGCTATGGCTACACCTTC CTSSLGLGYGYTF . 13 TRBV12-3/TRBV12-4 . TRBJ1-2
TGTGCCACCAGTGATGGGCTTGAGACCCAGTACTTC CATSDGLETQYF . 12 TRBV24-1 . TRBJ2-5
TGCGCCAGCAGCCAAGTGAGGGGATCTAATGGAGAACTGTTTTTT CASSQVRGSNGELFF . 15 TRBV4-1 once TRBJ1-4
TGTACCAGCAATTACTCGACAGGGGCCACCGGGGAGCTGTTTTTT CTSNYSTGATGELFF TRBD1 15 TRBV6-5 . TRBJ2-2
TGTGCCAGCAGCCTGGGGACTAACTACAATGAGCAGTTCTTC CASSLGTNYNEQFF TRBD2 14 TRBV13 . TRBJ2-1
TGTGCCAGCAGTCATAGGAGGGGCCAAAACCAGCCCCAGCATTTT CASSHRRGQNQPQHF . 15 TRBV6-5 . TRBJ1-5
TGTGCCATCGAGGGCAGGTTACAAGCAGAGACCCAGTACTTC CAIEGRLQAETQYF . 14 TRBV10-3 few TRBJ2-5
TGTGCCAGCAGTTACCCCGGATTAAGCTCCTACGAGCAGTACTTC CASSYPGLSSYEQYF . 15 TRBV6-6 many TRBJ2-7
TGTGCCTGGAGTGGGGGACTAGACTCGAATGAGCAGTTCTTC CAWSGGLDSNEQFF TRBD2 14 TRBV30 . TRBJ2-1
TGTGCCAGCAGCTTAGCGTCCGGACTAGGTTTCTACGAGCAGTACTTC CASSLASGLGFYEQYF TRBD2 16 TRBV11-2 many TRBJ2-7
TGTGCCAGCAGCGCCTACGCGCAGTACTTC CASSAYAQYF . 10 TRBV7-9 few TRBJ2-7
TGTACCAGCAGTTTGTGGACTCACTTACAAAAGACCCAGTACTTC CTSSLWTHLQKTQYF . 15 TRBV12-3/TRBV12-4 once TRBJ2-5
TGTGCCAGCAGAACAGGGGGCACGGAGACCCAGTACTTC CASRTGGTETQYF TRBD1 13 TRBV28 . TRBJ2-5
TGTGCCAGCAGTTTGGGGGGGCCAGCCACTGAAACTTTCTTT CASSLGGPATETFF . 14 TRBV12-3/TRBV12-4 . TRBJ1-1
TGTGCCAGCAGTGTTGGTAGTGCGTCCGAGCAGTACTTC CASSVGSASEQYF . 13 TRBV6-1 many TRBJ2-7
TGCAGCGTTGAGATGGCGGACAGCTCATTTTACGAGCAGTACTTC CSVEMADSSFYEQYF . 15 TRBV29-1 few TRBJ2-7
TGTGCCAGCAGCCAGGCAGGTGCCGCCGCTAATGAAAAACTGTTTTTT CASSQAGAAANEKLFF . 16 TRBV7-8 . TRBJ1-4
TGTGCCAGCAGCTTTTCTACTAGCGGGAGAAGGACAGATACGCAGTATTTT CASSFSTSGRRTDTQYF TRBD2 17 TRBV5-4 . TRBJ2-3
TGCATCAGCAGACTTGGCACCGGGGAGCTGTTTTTT CISRLGTGELFF . 12 TRBV4-3 . TRBJ2-2
TGTGCCAGCAGCTATCGCCGGGACACAGGTCCCTATGGCTACACCTTC CASSYRRDTGPYGYTF . 16 TRBV13 many TRBJ1-2
TGCAGCGTCCACTTCGGACAGAAGGAGTATTTT CSVHFGQKEYF . 11 TRBV29-1 many TRBJ2-3
TGTGCTAGCACCCACCTCGGGACCGGGGGAACGATGTCCGGAGAGACCCACTATTTC CASTHLGTGGTMSGETHYF . 19 TRBV28 . TRBJ2-5
TGTGCCAGCAGCTCCTCGACAGGGAGGGGAGAGACCCAGTACTTC CASSSSTGRGETQYF . 15 TRBV5-4 . TRBJ2-5
TGTGCTAGTCGACTAGAACGGTTCAACGAGCGGTACTTC CASRLERFNERYF . 13 TRBV30 . TRBJ2-7
TGTGCTAGTGGTTTTCCCACAAATGAGCAGCTCTTC CASGFPTNEQLF . 12 TRBV12-5 few TRBJ2-1
TGTGCCAGCACCAGCCAACAGAGGGGGTTCACTGAAGCTTTCTTT CASTSQQRGFTEAFF . 15 TRBV6-5 . TRBJ1-1
TGTGCCAGCAGTCGGGGCAGCCTCGGGGAGCTGTTTTTT CASSRGSLGELFF . 13 TRBV6-5 . TRBJ2-2
TGTGCCAGCAAGGGCCTCGGTAATCAGCCCCAGCATTTT CASKGLGNQPQHF . 13 TRBV6-6 many TRBJ1-5
TGTGCCAGCAGCTTTAGGATCGGGAGCAATCAGCCCCAGCATTTT CASSFRIGSNQPQHF . 15 TRBV5-5 . TRBJ1-5
TGCAGCGTTGAAAAGGGGGGGGCAGCCACAGTTACGCAGTATTTT CSVEKGGAATVTQYF . 15 TRBV29-1 . TRBJ2-3
TGTGCCAGCAGCTACCAGGGGGGCGCAGGGAATTCACCCCTCCACTTT CASSYQGGAGNSPLHF TRBD1 16 TRBV11-2 many TRBJ1-6
TGTGCCAGCAGCTTGGTCTCGTCCGCACAGTACTTC CASSLVSSAQYF . 12 TRBV5-4 . TRBJ2-7
TGTGCCAGCAGCGTAGATGGTAGCGGGAGACCTTCCTACGAGCAGTACTTC CASSVDGSGRPSYEQYF TRBD2 17 TRBV9 . TRBJ2-7
TGTGCCAGCAGAGGCGCTGGGCTAGCGGTAACAGATACGCAGTATTTT CASRGAGLAVTDTQYF TRBD2 16 TRBV6-5 few TRBJ2-3
TGTGCCAGCAGCTATGATGGGAGCTTGAACATTGAAGCTTTCTTT CASSYDGSLNIEAFF . 15 TRBV11-2 . TRBJ1-1
TGCGCCAGCAGTGGATTCGTGGCGGGGAACACTGAAGCTTCCTTT CASSGFVAGNTEASF . 15 TRBV10-2 once TRBJ1-1
TGTGCCAGCACCCCACCTGGGGGAACGCAGTATTTT CASTPPGGTQYF . 12 TRBV6-5 many TRBJ2-3
TGTGCCAGCAGCTGGGTAGTGGTTGGTGAAAAACTGTTTTTT CASSWVVVGEKLFF . 14 TRBV11-2 . TRBJ1-4
TGTGCCAGCAGCTTAACTCTCTGGGGGGATGCCGGGGAGCTGTTTTTT CASSLTLWGDAGELFF . 16 TRBV11-2 many TRBJ2-2
TGTGCCAGCAGTACACAGGAAGTTAATTCACCCCTCCACTTT CASSTQEVNSPLHF . 14 TRBV9 . TRBJ1-6
TGTGCCAGCAGCCCGAACCCAGCAACTAGCTCCGAGCAGTTCTTC CASSPNPATSSEQFF . 15 TRBV11-2 . TRBJ2-1
TGTGCCAGCAGCTTGGGGGTATTAGCCTACGGGCAGTACTTC CASSLGVLAYGQYF . 14 TRBV7-8 . TRBJ2-7
TGCAGCGTTAGGATCAGCCCCCACCAAGAGACCCAGTACTTC CSVRISPHQETQYF . 14 TRBV29-1 . TRBJ2-5
TGTGCCAGCAGTCCGGGACTAGTGGTAAATGAGCAGTTCTTC CASSPGLVVNEQFF TRBD2 14 TRBV6-1 . TRBJ2-1
TGCGCCAGCAGCCAAGTAGCGGGAAAGTACCAAGAGACCCAGAACTTC CASSQVAGKYQETQNF TRBD2 16 TRBV4-1 . TRBJ2-5
TGTGCCAGCAGTTTAGGCAGACAGGGAAAGAGGGCCTTCTTT CASSLGRQGKRAFF TRBD1 14 TRBV12-3/TRBV12-4 . TRBJ1-1
TGCAGCGTTACATCGCAGACCGGGCTAAGAAACATTCAGTACTTC CSVTSQTGLRNIQYF . 15 TRBV29-1 many TRBJ2-4
TGTGCCAGCAGCAGCCGTGGGGGGGATGAAACTTTCTTT CASSSRGGDETFF . 13 TRBV6-5 once TRBJ1-1